The 28 T cell receptor beta chains in this list originate from one sample, sequenced in a study of blood T cell repertoires in COVID-19. Method: immunoSEQ multiplex PCR; TCRdb's copy keeps in-frame clones and lacks some. This sample has approximately 400,000 clones; approximately 87% occur once, and the top ten carry 1% to 1.5%. Sequenced material: PBMCs or T cells enriched from blood (not recorded which). These receptors all come from a man aged 25-40 years who had recovered from COVID-19.

V gene TRBV15 combines with J gene TRBJ2-3; 11 bases match TRBD2. The junction had 23 bases not matched to a gene; V was cut back by 2 bases and J by 4 bases. Germline V gene sequence: CDR1 LNHNV, CDR2 YYDKDF (reference sequence). The CDR3 sequence is 22 residues long. Here the CDR3 reads CATSRKGIRGASGGFMSDTQYF. The CDR3 DNA reads as TGTGCCACCAGCAGAAAGGGGATAAGGGGCGCTAGCGGGGGGTTTATGTCAGATACGCAGTATTTT.

The chain recombines TRBV5-1 with TRBJ1-6; D is uncertain. The V and J ends lost 0 bases and 5 bases respectively, with 6 bases between them. CDR1 SGHRS and CDR2 YFSETQ come from the germline V gene. The CDR3 runs to 14 residues. CDR3 bases: TGCGCCAGCAGCTTGGTGGCAGATAATTCACCCCTCCACTTT. Its protein product is CASSLVADNSPLHF.

The CDR3 DNA is TGTGCCAGCAGTTTATCTTACGGGACAGTAACCAACTCCTACGAGCAGTACTTC. This translates into CASSLSYGTVTNSYEQYF. The genes are TRBV27 and TRBJ2-7; 7 bases line up with TRBD1. V lost 0 bases to trimming and J lost 0 bases; unmatched junction nucleotides: 11. Germline loops: CDR1 MNHEY, CDR2 SMNVEV (reference sequence). CDR3 length equals 18 residues.

This chain links TRBV5-4 with TRBJ1-4; 7 nucleotides align to TRBD1. Per the germline V gene, CDR1 is SGHNT and CDR2 is YYREEE (reference sequence). This CDR3 spans 15 amino acids. Trimming at V came to 4 bases and at J to 5 bases, leaving 8 bases not matched to a gene. CDR3 coding DNA: TGTGCCAGCAGCCTTGGACAGGTCGGGAATGAAAAACTGTTTTTT. Its protein product is CASSLGQVGNEKLFF.

The chain is built from TRBV9 and TRBJ1-6, with TRBD1 identical over 7 bases. The ends lost 4 bases at V and 5 bases at J; junction bases unmatched: 6. The CDR3 totals 15 residues. Germline loops: CDR1 SGDLS, CDR2 YYNGEE. This CDR3 reads CASSPWDSNNSPLHF. The DNA of the CDR3 is TGTGCCAGCAGCCCCTGGGACAGCAATAATTCACCCCTCCACTTT.

This clone was counted a few times. The genes are TRBV27 and TRBJ1-1, with D unclear. The V end was cut by 5 bases, the J end by 7 bases, with 20 bases between. Germline assignment: CDR1 MNHEY and CDR2 SMNVEV (reference sequence). The CDR3 is 15 residues long. CDR3 DNA: TGTGCCAGCAGTGTCTCTACGGGATTCAGGAGTGAAGCTTTCTTT. Translated: CASSVSTGFRSEAFF.

This clone occurred a few times. The rearrangement links TRBV11-2 to TRBJ1-2; the D is unclear. The V end lost 8 bases, the J end lost 0 bases, and 10 bases lay between the germline ends. Germline CDR1 SGHAT, CDR2 FQNNGV. This CDR3 has 13 residues. In nucleotides, the CDR3 is TGTGCCAGCTCGGAGAGCTCTAACTATGGCTACACCTTC. Translation: CASSESSNYGYTF.

Of note for this clone: This CDR3 is also generated by other DNA sequences in the sample. V gene TRBV5-1 combines with J gene TRBJ2-5; 11 bases align to TRBD2. CDR1 is SGHRS and CDR2 is YFSETQ in the germline V gene. The CDR3 has 15 residues. J was trimmed by 2 bases and V by 5 bases; bases with no gene match: 5. CDR3 protein: CASSSRLAGQETQYF. The CDR3 bases are TGCGCCAGCAGTTCCCGACTAGCGGGGCAAGAGACCCAGTACTTC.

V is TRBV7-9 and J is TRBJ2-1; D might be TRBD1 (5 bases). The CDR3 contains 13 residues. Germline CDR1 and CDR2: SEHNR and FQNEAQ (reference sequence). V lost 5 bases to trimming and J lost 6 bases, with 11 bases between them. In nucleotides, the CDR3 is TGTGCCAGCAGCGAGAGACAGTTCAATGAGCAGTTCTTC. Its protein is CASSERQFNEQFF.

This sequence joins TRBV5-1 and TRBJ1-1; 7 bases align to TRBD1. This CDR3 is built from 16 residues. J gave up 3 bases and V 5 bases, and 13 bases lay outside the gene matches. Germline CDR1 and CDR2: SGHRS and YFSETQ. CDR3 residues: CASREGTEELDTEAFF. The CDR3 DNA sequence: TGCGCCAGCAGGGAGGGGACAGAAGAACTTGACACTGAAGCTTTCTTT.

For the CDR3, the DNA is TGTGCCTGGAGTTGGAGCAGGGCAAGGAATGAGCAGTTCTTC. Protein product: CAWSWSRARNEQFF. The V and J genes are TRBV30 and TRBJ2-1; weak D call: TRBD1 (5 bases). Germline V gene data show CDR1 as GTSNPN and CDR2 as SVGIG (reference sequence). The length of the CDR3 is 14 residues. V was cut by 2 bases and J by 7 bases, with 15 bases left in between.

CDR3 residues: CASSPRDFHNEQFF. The CDR3 DNA reads TGTGCCAGCAGCCCGCGGGACTTCCACAATGAGCAGTTCTTC. The V and J genes are TRBV6-5 and TRBJ2-1; D may be TRBD2 (6 bases). The V end lost 6 bases, the J end lost 5 bases, and 14 bases lay between the germline ends. Germline V lookup: CDR1 MNHEY, CDR2 SVGAGI. The length of the CDR3 is 14 residues.

The V and J genes are TRBV11-2 and TRBJ1-4, with a weak D call TRBD1 (6 bases). Germline V gene lookup returns CDR1 SGHAT and CDR2 FQNNGV. V lost 6 bases and J 8 bases, leaving 16 bases between the germline ends. CDR3 length: 14 amino acids. The CDR3, as DNA: TGTGCCAGCAGAGTGACAGGCTCCCGCGAAAAACTGTTTTTT. This codes for CASRVTGSREKLFF.

Here the CDR3 DNA reads TGTGCCAGCAGCTTAGAAGCGGGACTTGGTAATGAAAAACTGTTTTTT. Its protein is CASSLEAGLGNEKLFF. V and J are TRBV7-8 and TRBJ1-4; D is perhaps TRBD1 (5 bases). The length of the CDR3 is 16 residues. V was shortened by 1 base and J by 4 bases, with 13 bases between the two germline ends. Germline values: CDR1 SGHVS, CDR2 FQNEAQ.

In this sample, this clone turned up a few times. The chain links TRBV6-2 or TRBV6-3 to TRBJ1-2; 7 positions agree with TRBD1. The ends lost 0 bases at V and 12 bases at J; junction bases unmatched: 4. This CDR3 spans 12 amino acids. Germline assignment: CDR1 MNHEY and CDR2 SVGEGT. The CDR3: CASSYSNRGNTF. The CDR3 DNA follows: TGTGCCAGCAGTTACTCGAACAGGGGCAACACCTTC.

The genes are TRBV12-5 and TRBJ2-2, with D hard to call. CDR3 length equals 18 residues. V lost 4 bases, J lost 3 bases, and 21 bases lay in between. Germline CDR1 and CDR2: LGHNT and FRNRAP. The CDR3 loop reads CASGSTTRQIRDTGELFF. Here the CDR3 DNA reads TGTGCTAGTGGTTCCACCACCCGCCAGATTCGGGACACCGGGGAGCTGTTTTTT.

The chain combines TRBV6-1 with TRBJ1-2; TRBD1 might be the D (5 bases). This CDR3 region has 13 residues. The germline CDR1 and CDR2 sequences are MNHNS and SASEGT. The V and J ends lost 3 bases and 8 bases respectively, with 13 bases between them. DNA of the CDR3: TGTGCCAGCAGTGAGTCCAGGGTCGGCGGCTACACCTTC. Translated: CASSESRVGGYTF.

This chain connects TRBV11-3 to TRBJ2-7, with 7 bases lining up with TRBD2. CDR1 and CDR2 (germline): SGHNT, YENEEA. V lost 6 bases, J lost 3 bases, and 8 bases stayed unmatched. This CDR3 has 14 residues. CDR3 nucleotides: TGTGCCAGCAGTGACGGGGGGAAGAGCTACGAGCAGTACTTC. Translated: CASSDGGKSYEQYF.

This chain uses TRBV7-2 with TRBJ1-3; the D is unclear. Looked up from germline, CDR1 is SGHTA and CDR2 is FQGNSA. The CDR3 is 15 residues long. V shed 5 bases and J shed 0 bases, with 11 bases lying between them. CDR3 sequence: CASSPQSLSGNTIYF. The CDR3 nucleotides read TGTGCCAGCAGCCCACAGAGCCTCTCTGGAAACACCATATATTTT.

This clone was seen only a few times. The gene calls are TRBV4-3 and TRBJ1-3, with unresolved D. The CDR3 sequence is 17 residues long. Deletions cut 1 base from V and 0 bases from J, with 13 bases between. Looked up from germline, CDR1 is LGHNA and CDR2 is YSLEER. Here the CDR3 reads CASSQVMTTLSGNTIYF. The CDR3, as DNA: TGCGCCAGCAGCCAAGTCATGACAACTCTCTCTGGAAACACCATATATTTT.

The J gene is TRBJ2-3, the V gene TRBV7-2; D is perhaps TRBD1 (5 bases). CDR3 length: 15 amino acids. In germline, CDR1 is SGHTA, CDR2 FQGNSA. V was cut by 5 bases and J by 0 bases, with 12 bases left in between. The DNA of the CDR3 is TGTGCCAGCAGCGCCGACAGAAGCAGCACAGATACGCAGTATTTT. Translating it yields CASSADRSSTDTQYF.

The V and J genes are TRBV19 and TRBJ1-1; D is unresolved. Germline CDR1 LNHDA, CDR2 SQIVND (reference sequence). This CDR3 spans 13 amino acids. Trimming removed 2 bases at V and 6 bases at J, with 10 bases between. The CDR3 DNA sequence: TGTGCCAGTAGTATACAGGAGGGCGCTGAAGCTTTCTTT. Amino acids: CASSIQEGAEAFF. The full variable domain, in which reference TRBV19 and TRBJ1-1 provide the parts outside the CDR3, is DGGITQSPKYLFRKEGQNVTLSCEQNLNHDAMYWYRQDPGQGLRLIYYSQIVNDFQKGDIAEGYSVSREKKESFPLTVTSAQKNPTAFYLCASSIQEGAEAFFGQGTRLTVV.

This sequence joins TRBV7-2 and TRBJ1-2, with D tentatively TRBD1 (6 bases). The length of the CDR3 is 13 residues. Germline loops: CDR1 SGHTA, CDR2 FQGNSA. V dropped 5 bases and J dropped 2 bases, with 9 bases sitting between them. The CDR3 sequence: CASSGQTNYGYTF. The DNA of the CDR3 is TGTGCCAGCAGCGGACAGACGAACTATGGCTACACCTTC. Together with reference TRBV7-2 and TRBJ1-2, the CDR3 gives the full variable domain: GAGVSQSPSNKVTEKGKDVELRCDPISGHTALYWYRQSLGQGLEFLIYFQGNSAPDKSGLPSDRFSAERTGGSVSTLTIQRTQQEDSAVYLCASSGQTNYGYTFGSGTRLTVV.

The count of this clone is one. This CDR3 is CASSEAQTGTASGYTF. The CDR3 DNA reads TGTGCCAGCAGTGAAGCGCAGACAGGGACGGCAAGTGGCTACACCTTC. The chain links TRBV2 to TRBJ1-2, with 7 bases that match TRBD1. Germline loops: CDR1 SNHLY, CDR2 FYNNEI. This CDR3 has 16 amino acids. The V gene end was trimmed by 0 bases and the J gene end by 7 bases; junction bases not matched to a gene: 11.

About this clone: At one end the junction does not follow the germline gene, possibly because of a read error. The chain employs TRBV7-6 and TRBJ2-1, with 12 bases that match TRBD2. Per germline, CDR1 SGHVS and CDR2 FNYEAQ. The CDR3 is 15 amino acids. The CDR3 loop reads CASSLAGGNYNEQFF. For the CDR3, the DNA is TGTGCCAGCAGCCTAGCGGGGGGGAACTACAATGAGCAGTTCTTC.

V and J are TRBV18 and TRBJ1-5, with D maybe TRBD1 (5 bases). V was clipped by 3 bases and J by 3 bases, with 15 bases between them. The CDR3 is 16 residues long. The germline V gene encodes CDR1 KGHSH and CDR2 LQKENI. The CDR3 spells CASSPGGMGPNQPQHF. The CDR3 bases are TGTGCCAGCTCACCTGGGGGGATGGGTCCCAATCAGCCCCAGCATTTT.

The chain uses TRBV19 and TRBJ2-7; D is unresolved. CDR3 length: 12 residues. Germline loops: CDR1 LNHDA, CDR2 SQIVND (reference sequence). Trimming cost V 4 bases and J 3 bases, with 7 bases left between them. In nucleotides, the CDR3 is TGTGCCAGTAGTACTCACAACTACGAGCAGTACTTC. Amino acids: CASSTHNYEQYF.

V is TRBV3-1 (or the pseudogene TRBV3-2) and J is TRBJ2-1, with TRBD2 matching 7 bases. J lost 10 bases, V lost 4 bases, and 16 bases had no gene match. Germline V gene lookup returns CDR1 LGHDT and CDR2 YNNKEL (reference sequence). The CDR3 has 16 amino acids. CDR3 loop: CASSPLAGGSSWEQFF. The CDR3 DNA sequence: TGTGCCAGCAGCCCTTTAGCGGGTGGGTCCAGTTGGGAGCAGTTCTTC.